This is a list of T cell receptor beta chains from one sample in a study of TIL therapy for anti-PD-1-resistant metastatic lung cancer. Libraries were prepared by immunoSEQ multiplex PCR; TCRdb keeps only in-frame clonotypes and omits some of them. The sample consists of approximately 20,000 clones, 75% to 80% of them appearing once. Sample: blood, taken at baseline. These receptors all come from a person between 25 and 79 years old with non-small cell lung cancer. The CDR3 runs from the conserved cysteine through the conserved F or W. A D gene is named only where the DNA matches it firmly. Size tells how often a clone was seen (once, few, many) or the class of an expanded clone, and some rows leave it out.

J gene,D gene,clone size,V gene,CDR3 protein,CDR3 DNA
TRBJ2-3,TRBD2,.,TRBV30,CAWSVTRTSGRKRTDTQYF,TGTGCCTGGAGTGTGACTCGGACTAGCGGGAGGAAGCGTACAGATACGCAGTATTTT
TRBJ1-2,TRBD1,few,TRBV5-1,CASSLGGTGGNYGYTF,TGCGCCAGCAGCTTGGGCGGGACAGGGGGCAACTATGGCTACACCTTC
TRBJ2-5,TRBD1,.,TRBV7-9,CASSSRGSGGETQYF,TGTGCCAGCAGCTCGCGAGGGTCAGGGGGAGAGACCCAGTACTTC
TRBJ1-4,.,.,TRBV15,CATSRVRTTNEKLFF,TGTGCCACCAGCAGAGTGAGAACAACTAATGAAAAACTGTTTTTT
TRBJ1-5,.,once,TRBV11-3,CASSLTGDSNQPQHF,TGTGCCAGCAGCTTAACAGGCGATAGCAATCAGCCCCAGCATTTT
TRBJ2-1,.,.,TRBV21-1,CASSPCRTRMDDNEQFF,TGTGCCAGCAGCCCTTGCCGTACACGGATGGACGACAATGAGCAGTTCTTC
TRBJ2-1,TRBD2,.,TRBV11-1,CASTSGSGYNEQFF,TGTGCCAGCACCAGCGGGAGTGGCTACAATGAGCAGTTCTTC
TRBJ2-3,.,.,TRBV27,CASSEYTPGTKISTDTQYF,TGTGCCAGCAGCGAGTACACCCCTGGGACCAAGATAAGCACAGATACGCAGTATTTT
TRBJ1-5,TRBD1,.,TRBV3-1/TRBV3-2,CASSLGQGGQPQHF,TGTGCCAGCAGCCTAGGACAGGGCGGTCAGCCCCAGCATTTT
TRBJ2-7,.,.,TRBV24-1,CATSDHRDVAYEQYF,TGTGCCACCAGTGATCACCGGGACGTAGCCTACGAGCAGTACTTC
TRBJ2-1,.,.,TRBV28,CASSLSGALVQEQFF,TGTGCCAGCAGTTTATCGGGGGCCTTAGTCCAGGAGCAGTTCTTC
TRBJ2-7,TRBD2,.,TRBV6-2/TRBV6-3,CASSSRTSGGNEQYF,TGTGCCAGCAGTTCCAGGACTAGCGGGGGAAACGAGCAGTACTTC
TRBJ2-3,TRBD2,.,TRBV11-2,CASSYSRGLAGLSTDTQYF,TGTGCCAGCAGTTATTCTCGGGGACTAGCGGGGCTTAGCACAGATACGCAGTATTTT
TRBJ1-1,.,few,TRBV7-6,CASSLVLGATEAFF,TGTGCCAGCAGCTTAGTTTTGGGGGCGACTGAAGCTTTCTTT
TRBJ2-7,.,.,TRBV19,CASSKAVSSYEQYF,TGTGCCAGTAGTAAGGCCGTGAGCTCCTACGAGCAGTACTTC